This TCR beta chain was identified in a study of PD-1 blockade in classical Hodgkin lymphoma. Study-wide context: Treatment was intravenous nivolumab, 3 mg/kg every 2 weeks, until progression.

This CDR3 has 14 amino acids. V lost 6 bases and J lost 4, with 12 bases in between. Germline V gene data show CDR1 as LGHNT and CDR2 as FRNRAP. Whole-study results and caveats: Baseline TCR diversity was reportedly lower in newly diagnosed patients than healthy donors.

With regard to this clone: Its antigen remains unknown.

Sequencing used immunoSEQ multiplex PCR; TCRdb keeps in-frame clones, though not all of them. The table records over 15,000 clones, more than 75% of them present only once. Every single patient, without exception, relapsed after autologous stem cell transplantation, and brentuximab vedotin exposure varied. Specimen: peripheral blood mononuclear cells (PBMCs), collected before the second cycle of nivolumab. The clonotype was recovered from a human donor with classical Hodgkin lymphoma. This rearrangement joins TRBV12-5 to TRBJ2-2; D possibly corresponds to TRBD1 (7 bases). The CDR3 loop is CASGTGEATGELFF. The DNA of the CDR3 is TGTGCTAGTGGAACAGGGGAGGCCACCGGGGAGCTGTTTTTT. Using reference TRBV12-5 and TRBJ2-2 for the parts outside the CDR3, the full variable domain is DARVTQTPRHKVTEMGQEVTMRCQPILGHNTVFWYRQTMMQGLELLAYFRNRAPLDDSGMPKDRFSAEMPDATLATLKIQPSEPRDSAVYFCASGTGEATGELFFGEGSRLTVL.